Listed here are 23 T cell receptor beta chains from one sample, sequenced in a study of CD8 T cells in Susac syndrome (dated by TCRdb to the late 2010s). Receptor amplification or capture employed the immunoSEQ multiplex PCR assay. RNA was extracted using the RNeasy kit, and roughly 0.5 to 1 microgram was reverse transcribed with random hexamers. Using fastp trimming at Q25 and MiXCR clonotype assembly, TCRdb reanalyzed the public sequencing data and kept in-frame beta chains. Merged by CDR3 protein, the rows form single entries marked with the most common genes and DNA. This sample lists about 150,000 distinct CDR3 sequences; roughly 96% were detected once. The ten largest clones capture roughly 0.16% of the sample. Input material: CD4+ T cells from PBMCs. The receptors originated from a human donor with Susac syndrome.

The chain is built from TRBV18 and TRBJ2-3; 12 bases align to TRBD2. The CDR3 is 15 residues long. Germline CDR1 and CDR2: KGHSH and LQKENI. J gave up 6 bases and V 5 bases, and 6 bases lay outside the gene matches. CDR3 protein: CASSSTSGGGDTQYF. CDR3 bases: TGTGCCAGCTCATCGACTAGCGGGGGAGGCGATACGCAGTATTTT.

This sequence joins TRBV12-3 or TRBV12-4 and TRBJ2-5; no clear D gene. CDR3 length: 13 amino acids. Trimming removed 9 bases at V and 4 bases at J, with 15 bases between. The CDR3, as DNA: TGTGCCAGTGGGAATTTTAACCGAGAGACCCAGTACTTC. It yields the protein CASGNFNRETQYF.

A single count supports this clonotype. This chain connects TRBV29-1 to TRBJ1-2, with 7 positions matching TRBD1. This CDR3 comprises 15 residues. V lost 6 bases, J lost 6 bases, and 16 bases stayed unmatched. Germline values: CDR1 SQVTM, CDR2 ANQGSEA. CDR3 protein: CSVSFSWRGQDGYTF. DNA of the CDR3: TGCAGCGTGTCCTTTTCGTGGAGGGGGCAGGATGGCTACACCTTC.

This sequence joins TRBV15 and TRBJ1-5; 7 bases agree with TRBD1. CDR1 is LNHNV, CDR2 YYDKDF, per germline (reference sequence). With 5 bases clipped from V and 1 base from J, the junction kept 11 bases outside the gene matches. The CDR3 sequence is 17 residues long. The CDR3, as DNA: TGTGCCACCAGCTCGCGACCCGGGACAGAGAGCAATCAGCCCCAGCATTTT. It encodes CATSSRPGTESNQPQHF.

This chain joins TRBV6-5 and TRBJ2-1; D assignment may be TRBD1 or TRBD2 (5 bases each). The V and J ends lost 4 bases and 0 bases respectively, with 10 bases between them. The CDR3 spans 15 residues. Germline CDR1 is MNHEY and CDR2 is SVGAGI. CDR3 sequence (DNA): TGTGCCAGCAGTTCGTCAGGGAGCTCCTACAATGAGCAGTTCTTC. It is translated as CASSSSGSSYNEQFF.

The rearrangement joins TRBV18 to TRBJ1-2, with TRBD1 identical over 7 bases. V was pared by 3 bases and J by 6 bases, with 1 base of the junction left unmatched. CDR1 and CDR2 (germline): KGHSH, LQKENI. The CDR3 extends over 12 amino acids. The CDR3 nucleotides read TGTGCCAGCTCACCCACAGGGGATGGCTACACCTTC. This translates into CASSPTGDGYTF.

The genes are TRBV21-1 and TRBJ2-5. TRBV21-1 is a listed pseudogene. The CDR3 has 15 residues. The CDR3 DNA follows: TGTGCCAGCAGCAAAGCGCGGCACCGAAGAGAGACCCAGTACTTC. It specifies CASSKARHRRETQYF.

The chain joins TRBV5-4 to TRBJ2-7; D possibly uses TRBD1 or TRBD2 (5 bases each). Per germline, CDR1 SGHNT and CDR2 YYREEE (reference sequence). The CDR3 extends over 16 amino acids. Trimming shortened V by 4 bases and J by 0 bases, and 17 bases separated the two germline ends. The CDR3 bases are TGTGCCAGCAGCGGACGGGACGGGCACAGCTCCTACGAGCAGTACTTC. Protein sequence: CASSGRDGHSSYEQYF.

This rearrangement joins TRBV7-2 to TRBJ2-7; TRBD1 aligns across 9 bases. V trimming: 1 base; J trimming: 6 bases; junction bases outside the gene matches: 7. The CDR3 consists of 15 residues. Germline CDR1 SGHTA, CDR2 FQGNSA. The CDR3 sequence: CASSLGGTGRGEQYF. The CDR3 coding sequence is TGTGCCAGCAGCTTAGGAGGGACAGGGCGAGGCGAGCAGTACTTC. Looking up the rest from reference TRBV7-2 and TRBJ2-7 gives the full variable domain: GAGVSQSPSNKVTEKGKDVELRCDPISGHTALYWYRQSLGQGLEFLIYFQGNSAPDKSGLPSDRFSAERTGGSVSTLTIQRTQQEDSAVYLCASSLGGTGRGEQYFGPGTRLTVT.

V usage is TRBV29-1 and J usage is TRBJ2-1; 7 bases agree with TRBD1. The CDR3 extends over 11 amino acids. Per the germline V gene, CDR1 is SQVTM and CDR2 is ANQGSEA. V was pared by 6 bases and J by 8 bases, with 4 bases of the junction left unmatched. CDR3 region: CSVHRGDEQFF. The CDR3 DNA sequence: TGCAGCGTGCACAGGGGAGATGAGCAGTTCTTC.

The chain is built from TRBV3-1 and TRBJ2-1; TRBD2 matches 8 bases. V gave up 1 base and J gave up 9 bases; unmatched junction bases: 2. Germline CDR1 and CDR2: LGHDT and YNNKEL (reference sequence). This CDR3 is 13 amino acids long. CDR3 in DNA: TGTGCCAGCAGCCAAGCGGGGGGGCGTGAGCAGTTCTTC. Protein product: CASSQAGGREQFF.

The J gene is TRBJ2-7, the V gene TRBV18; D not certain. V was cut by 1 base and J by 2 bases, with 6 bases left in between. CDR1 is KGHSH and CDR2 is LQKENI in the germline V gene. This CDR3 region has 13 residues. CDR3 loop: CASSPLGPYEQYF. The CDR3 DNA reads TGTGCCAGCTCACCACTAGGACCCTACGAGCAGTACTTC.

V and J are TRBV6-5 and TRBJ2-7; D might be TRBD1 or TRBD2, each matching 5 bases. The V gene lost 7 bases and the J gene lost 5 bases, with 18 bases spanning the gap. The CDR3 consists of 14 residues. The germline V gene has CDR1 MNHEY and CDR2 SVGAGI. The CDR3 reads CASISGAPPNEQYF. The CDR3 DNA follows: TGTGCCAGCATCTCCGGGGCCCCACCGAACGAGCAGTACTTC.

The chain couples TRBV29-1 to TRBJ2-3; TRBD1 aligns across 10 bases. The germline V gene has CDR1 SQVTM and CDR2 ANQGSEA. The CDR3 length is 14 residues. V trimming: 6 bases; J trimming: 4 bases; junction bases outside the gene matches: 7. CDR3 residues: CSVAGQGRSDTQYF. The CDR3 DNA reads TGCAGCGTAGCGGGACAGGGGCGATCAGATACGCAGTATTTT.

V is TRBV20-1 and J is TRBJ2-1; D is possibly TRBD2 (7 bases). The V end lost 6 bases, the J end lost 6 bases, and 9 bases lay between the germline ends. The CDR3 sequence is 11 residues long. Germline V gene lookup returns CDR1 DFQATT and CDR2 SNEGSKA (reference sequence). CDR3 region: CSAGGANEQFF. The CDR3 DNA reads TGCAGTGCGGGGGGGGCCAATGAGCAGTTCTTC.

This clonotype was detected only a few times. The CDR3 loop is CSAPRASRTDTQYF. The CDR3 coding sequence is TGCAGTGCTCCCAGGGCTAGCAGGACAGATACGCAGTATTTT. The chain carries TRBV20-1 and TRBJ2-3; D possibly uses TRBD1 or TRBD2 (5 bases each). The CDR3 consists of 14 residues. Trimming left V 5 bases short and J 3 bases short, with 15 bases between. The germline CDR1 and CDR2 sequences are DFQATT and SNEGSKA (reference sequence).

V gene TRBV3-1 combines with J gene TRBJ1-2; no clear D gene. CDR1 and CDR2 from the germline V gene are LGHDT and YNNKEL (reference sequence). V dropped 4 bases and J dropped 2 bases, with 8 bases sitting between them. The CDR3 is made up of 13 amino acids. The chain's CDR3 is CASSRLGNYGYTF. The CDR3 region has the DNA TGTGCCAGCAGCCGTTTAGGGAACTATGGCTACACCTTC.

The V gene is TRBV7-2, the J gene TRBJ2-3; 10 nucleotides line up with TRBD2. This CDR3 contains 19 residues. V gave up 3 bases and J gave up 0 bases; unmatched junction bases: 12. Germline assignment: CDR1 SGHTA and CDR2 FQGNSA. For the CDR3, the DNA is TGTGCCAGCAGCTTGGGGCCACTAGCGGGGCGAACTAGCACAGATACGCAGTATTTT. This encodes CASSLGPLAGRTSTDTQYF.

This clonotype was recorded only once. The CDR3 DNA reads TGTGCCAGCAGTCCGGGGGGACAGGGCTACGAGCAGTACTTC. It yields the protein CASSPGGQGYEQYF. The J gene is TRBJ2-7, the V gene TRBV27; 9 bases map to TRBD1. Germline V gene lookup returns CDR1 MNHEY and CDR2 SMNVEV (reference sequence). V was pared by 5 bases and J by 3 bases, with 5 bases of the junction left unmatched. This CDR3 comprises 14 residues.

CDR3 residues: CASSVARDGANVLTF. For the CDR3, the DNA is TGTGCCAGCAGCGTAGCTCGGGATGGGGCCAACGTCCTGACTTTC. The V call is TRBV9, the J call TRBJ2-6, with a weak D call TRBD2 (5 bases). CDR3 length: 15 residues. CDR1 and CDR2 from the germline V gene are SGDLS and YYNGEE. With 0 bases removed from V and 3 bases from J, the gap between germline ends came to 7 bases.

The chain has TRBV13 and TRBJ1-1; no reliable D call. There are 13 residues in the CDR3. The V and J ends lost 5 bases and 9 bases respectively, with 16 bases between them. Germline V gene sequence: CDR1 PRHDT, CDR2 FYEKMQ (reference sequence). The CDR3 DNA sequence: TGTGCCAGCAGCACTTACAGTCCGGGCCAAGCTTTCTTT. Translating gives CASSTYSPGQAFF.

The rearrangement joins TRBV20-1 to TRBJ1-5; D possibly corresponds to TRBD1 (6 bases). This CDR3 has 16 residues. Germline CDR1 and CDR2: DFQATT and SNEGSKA (reference sequence). Between the trimmed V and J ends, which lost 2 bases and 0 bases, there was a span of 14 bases. CDR3 nucleotide sequence: TGCAGTGCTAGATCGAGGGGGGCCTTTAGCAATCAGCCCCAGCATTTT. This encodes CSARSRGAFSNQPQHF.

This sequence joins TRBV19 and TRBJ2-1; no definite D call. The CDR3 consists of 15 residues. Deletions cut 11 bases from V and 0 bases from J, with 17 bases between. CDR1 is LNHDA, CDR2 SQIVND, per germline (reference sequence). The chain's CDR3 is CASLGRSSSYNEQFF. CDR3 nucleotide sequence: TGTGCCTCGCTAGGAAGGAGCAGCTCCTACAATGAGCAGTTCTTC.